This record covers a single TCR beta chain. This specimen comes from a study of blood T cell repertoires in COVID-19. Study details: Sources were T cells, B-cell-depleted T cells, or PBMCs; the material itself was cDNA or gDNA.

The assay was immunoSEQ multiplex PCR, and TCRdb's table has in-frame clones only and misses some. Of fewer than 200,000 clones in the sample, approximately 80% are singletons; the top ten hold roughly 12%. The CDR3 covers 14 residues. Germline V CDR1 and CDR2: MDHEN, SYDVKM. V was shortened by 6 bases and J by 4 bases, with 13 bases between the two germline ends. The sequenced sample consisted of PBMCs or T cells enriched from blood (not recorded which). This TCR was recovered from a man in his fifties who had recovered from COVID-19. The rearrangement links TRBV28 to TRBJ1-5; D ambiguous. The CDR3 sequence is CASRLAPWNQPQHF. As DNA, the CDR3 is TGTGCCAGCAGGCTAGCCCCTTGGAATCAGCCCCAGCATTTT.